This entry features one T cell receptor (beta chain) sequence. Its antigen is currently unknown. CDR3 size: 11 residues. Germline CDR1 MNHEY, CDR2 SVGEGT. V was shortened by 2 bases and J by 12 bases, with 8 bases between the two germline ends. A universal primer site came from template switching; cDNA carried unique molecular identifiers. TCRdb passed the 5' RACE reads through MiXCR, listing each CDR3 protein once. The sample carries hundreds of thousands of distinct CDR3 sequences, roughly 18% recorded once. The entry originates in a study of identical twins. Notes on the study in general: Zero-insertion analyses might be partly confounded by invariant T cells like MAIT and iNKT. Alpha sequences out of frame and shared by twins had excess low generation probability.

A further study also used this sample, focusing on T cells expressing NK-cell markers. From that paper: It was sorted CD3+CD56-NKG2C+, CD3+CD56+NKG2C- and CD3+CD56+NKG2C+ T cells that provided the TCR beta repertoires.

Sequencing input: PBMCs. The rearrangement uses TRBV6-2 or TRBV6-3 and TRBJ2-1, with unresolved D. The source is a woman aged 18-35 years in good health. The CDR3 nucleotides are TGTGCCAGCAGTTACCTCCTTGGGCAGTTCTTC. Residues: CASSYLLGQFF.